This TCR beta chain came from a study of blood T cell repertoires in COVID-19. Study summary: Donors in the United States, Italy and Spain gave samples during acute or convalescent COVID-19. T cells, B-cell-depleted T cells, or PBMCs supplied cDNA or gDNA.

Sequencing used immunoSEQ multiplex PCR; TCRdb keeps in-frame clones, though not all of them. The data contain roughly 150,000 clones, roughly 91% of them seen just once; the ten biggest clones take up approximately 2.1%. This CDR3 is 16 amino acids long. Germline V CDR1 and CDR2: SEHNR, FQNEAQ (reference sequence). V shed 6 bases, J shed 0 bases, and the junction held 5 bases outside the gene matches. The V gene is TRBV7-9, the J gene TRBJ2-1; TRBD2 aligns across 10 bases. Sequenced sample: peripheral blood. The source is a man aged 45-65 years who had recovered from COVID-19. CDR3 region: CASSHGTSVSYNEQFF. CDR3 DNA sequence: TGTGCCAGCAGTCATGGGACTAGCGTCTCCTACAATGAGCAGTTCTTC.